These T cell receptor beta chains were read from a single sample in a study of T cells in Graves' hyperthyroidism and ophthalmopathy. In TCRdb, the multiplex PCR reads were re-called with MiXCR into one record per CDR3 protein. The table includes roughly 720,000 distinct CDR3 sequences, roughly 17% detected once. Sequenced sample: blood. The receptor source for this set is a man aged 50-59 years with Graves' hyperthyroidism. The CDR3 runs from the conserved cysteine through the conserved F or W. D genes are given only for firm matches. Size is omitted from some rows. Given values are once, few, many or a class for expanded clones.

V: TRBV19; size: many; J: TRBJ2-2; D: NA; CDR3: CASKTGTPNTGELFF; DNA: TGTGCCAGCAAGACCGGGACACCGAACACCGGGGAGCTGTTTTTT
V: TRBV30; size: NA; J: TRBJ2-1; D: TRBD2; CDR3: CAWSVWASGSSYNEQFF; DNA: TGTGCCTGGAGTGTATGGGCTAGCGGGAGCTCCTACAATGAGCAGTTCTTC
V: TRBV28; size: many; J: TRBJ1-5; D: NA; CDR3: CASSLGGLGQPQHF; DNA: TGTGCCAGCAGTTTAGGGGGGCTCGGGCAGCCCCAGCATTTT
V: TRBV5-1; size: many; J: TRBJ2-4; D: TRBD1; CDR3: CASSLANRGDIQYF; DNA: TGCGCCAGCAGCTTGGCCAACAGGGGTGACATTCAGTACTTC
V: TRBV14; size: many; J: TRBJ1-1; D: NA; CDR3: CASSQGIGTLNTEAFF; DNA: TGTGCCAGCAGCCAGGGTATTGGGACCCTGAACACTGAAGCTTTCTTT
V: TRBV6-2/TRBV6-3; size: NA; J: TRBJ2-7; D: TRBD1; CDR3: CASSAGQAIYEQYF; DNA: TGTGCCAGCAGTGCCGGACAGGCGATCTACGAGCAGTACTTC
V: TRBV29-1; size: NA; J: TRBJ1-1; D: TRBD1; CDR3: CSVDKQGLNTEAFF; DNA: TGCAGCGTTGACAAACAGGGGTTGAACACTGAAGCTTTCTTT
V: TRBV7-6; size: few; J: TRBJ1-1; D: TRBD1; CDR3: CASSQGQLNTEAFF; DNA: TGTGCCAGCAGCCAGGGACAGCTGAACACTGAAGCTTTCTTT
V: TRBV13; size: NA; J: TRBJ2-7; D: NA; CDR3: CASSLGFRIYEQYF; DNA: TGTGCCAGCAGCTTAGGGTTTAGGATTTACGAGCAGTACTTC
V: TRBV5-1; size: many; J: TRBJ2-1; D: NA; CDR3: CASSLGDFIREQFF; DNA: TGCGCCAGCAGCTTGGGGGACTTCATCCGTGAGCAGTTCTTC
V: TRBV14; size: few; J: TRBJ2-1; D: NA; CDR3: CASSQEGDSNYNEQFF; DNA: TGTGCCAGCAGCCAAGAGGGAGATTCCAACTACAATGAGCAGTTCTTC
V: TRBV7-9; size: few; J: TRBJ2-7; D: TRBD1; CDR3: CASSSTSPTGQYEQYF; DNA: TGTGCCAGCAGCTCCACCTCGCCGACAGGGCAATACGAGCAGTACTTC
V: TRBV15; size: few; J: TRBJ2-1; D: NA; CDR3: CATSRGRGASSYNEQFF; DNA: TGTGCCACCAGCAGAGGCCGGGGAGCTAGCTCCTACAATGAGCAGTTCTTC
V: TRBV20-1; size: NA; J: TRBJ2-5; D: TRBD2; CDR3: CSVAGGRRWGKETQYF; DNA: TGCAGTGTAGCGGGAGGGAGACGGTGGGGAAAAGAGACCCAGTACTTC
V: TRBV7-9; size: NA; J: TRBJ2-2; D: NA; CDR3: CASSRINGELFF; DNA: TGTGCCAGCAGTCGGATCAACGGGGAGCTGTTTTTT
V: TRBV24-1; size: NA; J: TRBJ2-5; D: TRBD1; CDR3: CATAQGTGYQETQYF; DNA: TGTGCCACGGCCCAGGGGACAGGGTACCAAGAGACCCAGTACTTC
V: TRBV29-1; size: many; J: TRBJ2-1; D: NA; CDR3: CSVVGVAVYNEQFF; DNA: TGCAGCGTTGTCGGGGTGGCCGTCTACAATGAGCAGTTCTTC
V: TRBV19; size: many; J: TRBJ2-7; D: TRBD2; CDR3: CASSIGTSGHSYEQYF; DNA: TGTGCCAGTAGTATAGGAACTAGCGGGCATTCCTACGAGCAGTACTTC
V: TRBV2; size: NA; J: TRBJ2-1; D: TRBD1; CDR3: CASSIRTGNGANEQFF; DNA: TGTGCCAGCAGTATCCGGACAGGGAACGGTGCCAATGAGCAGTTCTTC
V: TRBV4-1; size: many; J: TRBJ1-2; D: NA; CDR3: CASSTAGVYGYTF; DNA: TGCGCCAGCAGCACAGCGGGGGTCTATGGCTACACCTTC
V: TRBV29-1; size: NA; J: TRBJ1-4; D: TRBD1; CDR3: CSVRQGAFEKLFF; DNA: TGCAGCGTAAGACAGGGGGCTTTCGAAAAACTGTTTTTT
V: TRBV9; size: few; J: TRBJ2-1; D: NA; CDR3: CASSVDSHNEQFF; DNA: TGTGCCAGCAGCGTCGACTCCCACAATGAGCAGTTCTTC
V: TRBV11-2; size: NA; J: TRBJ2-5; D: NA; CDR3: CASGRIQETQYF; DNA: TGTGCCAGCGGGCGGATCCAAGAGACCCAGTACTTC
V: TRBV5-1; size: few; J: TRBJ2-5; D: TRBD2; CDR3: CASSGGTSLETQYF; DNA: TGCGCCAGCAGCGGCGGGACTAGCCTTGAGACCCAGTACTTC
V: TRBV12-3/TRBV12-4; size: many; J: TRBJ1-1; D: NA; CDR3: CASSLRGHTEAFF; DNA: TGTGCCAGCAGCTTACGGGGGCACACTGAAGCTTTCTTT
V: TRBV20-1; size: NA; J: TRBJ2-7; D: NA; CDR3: CSVGPGAYEQYF; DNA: TGCAGTGTCGGCCCGGGGGCCTACGAGCAGTACTTC
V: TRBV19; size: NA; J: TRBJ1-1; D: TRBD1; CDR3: CASSINRGTEAFF; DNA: TGTGCCAGTAGTATAAACAGGGGCACTGAAGCTTTCTTT
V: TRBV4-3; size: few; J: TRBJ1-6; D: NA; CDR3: CASSQEAPEYNSPLHF; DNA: TGCGCCAGCAGCCAAGAGGCCCCAGAGTATAATTCACCCCTCCACTTT
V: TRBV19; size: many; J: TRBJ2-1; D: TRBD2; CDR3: CASSMGGSADEQFF; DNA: TGTGCCAGTAGTATGGGCGGGAGCGCGGATGAGCAGTTCTTC
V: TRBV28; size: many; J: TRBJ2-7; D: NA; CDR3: CASSPRYSYEQYF; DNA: TGTGCCAGCAGCCCCAGGTACTCCTACGAGCAGTACTTC
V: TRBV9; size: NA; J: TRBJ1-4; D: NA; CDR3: CASSTSTELGEKLFF; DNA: TGTGCCAGCAGCACAAGCACCGAACTGGGGGAAAAACTGTTTTTT
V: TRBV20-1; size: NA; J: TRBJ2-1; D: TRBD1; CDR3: CSARRGRVYNEQFF; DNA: TGCAGTGCTAGGAGGGGGCGCGTCTACAATGAGCAGTTCTTC
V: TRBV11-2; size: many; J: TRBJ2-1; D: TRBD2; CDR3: CASSSPGLAGVYNEQFF; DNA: TGTGCCAGCAGCTCGCCTGGACTAGCGGGAGTTTACAATGAGCAGTTCTTC
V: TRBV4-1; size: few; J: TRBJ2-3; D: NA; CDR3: CASSRSSKGITPGLFTDTQYF; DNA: TGCGCCAGCAGCCGATCCTCAAAGGGTATAACCCCTGGCCTTTTCACAGATACGCAGTATTTT
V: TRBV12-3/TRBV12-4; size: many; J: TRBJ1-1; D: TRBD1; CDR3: CASSDRGNTEAFF; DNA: TGTGCCAGCAGCGACAGGGGGAACACTGAAGCTTTCTTT
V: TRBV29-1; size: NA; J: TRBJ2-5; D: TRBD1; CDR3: CSVEGLRGQGVATQYF; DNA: TGCAGCGTTGAAGGGCTGAGAGGACAGGGGGTCGCGACCCAGTACTTC